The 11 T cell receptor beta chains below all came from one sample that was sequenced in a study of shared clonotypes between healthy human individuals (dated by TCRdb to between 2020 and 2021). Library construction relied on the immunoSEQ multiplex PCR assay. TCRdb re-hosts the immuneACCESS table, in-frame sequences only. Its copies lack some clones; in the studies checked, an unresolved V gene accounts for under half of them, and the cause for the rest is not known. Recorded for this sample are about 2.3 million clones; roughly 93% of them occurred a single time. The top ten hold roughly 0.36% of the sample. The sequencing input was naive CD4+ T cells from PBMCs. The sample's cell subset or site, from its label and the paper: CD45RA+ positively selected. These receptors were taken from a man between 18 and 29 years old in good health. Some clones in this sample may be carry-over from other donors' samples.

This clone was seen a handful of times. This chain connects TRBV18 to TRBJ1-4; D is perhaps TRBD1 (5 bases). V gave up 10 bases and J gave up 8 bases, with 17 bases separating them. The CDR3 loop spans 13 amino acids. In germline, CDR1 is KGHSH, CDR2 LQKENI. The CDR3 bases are TGTGCCACTTTTGGGGGATTTGGCGAAAAACTGTTTTTT. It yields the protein CATFGGFGEKLFF.

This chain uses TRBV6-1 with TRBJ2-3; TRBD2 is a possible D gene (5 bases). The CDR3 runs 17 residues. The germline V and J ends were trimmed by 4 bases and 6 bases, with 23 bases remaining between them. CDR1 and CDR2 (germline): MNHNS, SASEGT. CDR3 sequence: CASSAPILGQTDDTQYF. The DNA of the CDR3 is TGTGCCAGCAGTGCCCCTATACTAGGTCAGACCGACGATACGCAGTATTTT.

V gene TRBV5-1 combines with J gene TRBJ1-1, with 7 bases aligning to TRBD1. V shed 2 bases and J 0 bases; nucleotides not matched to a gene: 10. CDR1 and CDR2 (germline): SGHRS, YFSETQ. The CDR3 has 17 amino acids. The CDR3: CASSLRGQVRMNTEAFF. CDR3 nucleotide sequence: TGCGCCAGCAGCTTACGAGGACAGGTTCGCATGAACACTGAAGCTTTCTTT.

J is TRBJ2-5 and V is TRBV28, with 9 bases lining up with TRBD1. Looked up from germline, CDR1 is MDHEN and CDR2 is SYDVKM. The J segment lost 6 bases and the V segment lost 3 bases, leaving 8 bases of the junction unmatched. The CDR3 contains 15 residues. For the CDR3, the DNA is TGTGCCAGCAGTTTGAGGGACAGGGTGGCGAAGACCCAGTACTTC. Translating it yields CASSLRDRVAKTQYF.

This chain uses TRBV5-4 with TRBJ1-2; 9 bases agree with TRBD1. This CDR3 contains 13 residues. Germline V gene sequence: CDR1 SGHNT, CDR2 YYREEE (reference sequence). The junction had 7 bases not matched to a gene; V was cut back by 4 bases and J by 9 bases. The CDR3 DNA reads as TGTGCCAGCAGCAAGGGACAGGGCGATAGCTACACCTTC. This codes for CASSKGQGDSYTF.

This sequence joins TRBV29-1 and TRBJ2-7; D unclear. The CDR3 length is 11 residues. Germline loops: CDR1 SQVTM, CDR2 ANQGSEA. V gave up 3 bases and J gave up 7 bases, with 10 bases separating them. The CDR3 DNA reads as TGCAGCGTTGAGTTGGCATATGAGCAGTACTTC. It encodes CSVELAYEQYF.

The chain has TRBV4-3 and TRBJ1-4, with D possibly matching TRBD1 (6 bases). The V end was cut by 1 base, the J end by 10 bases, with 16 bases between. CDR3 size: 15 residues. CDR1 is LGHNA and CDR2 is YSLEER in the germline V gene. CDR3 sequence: CASSQARDTDRKLFF. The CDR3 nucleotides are TGCGCCAGCAGCCAAGCCCGGGACACCGACCGAAAACTGTTTTTT.

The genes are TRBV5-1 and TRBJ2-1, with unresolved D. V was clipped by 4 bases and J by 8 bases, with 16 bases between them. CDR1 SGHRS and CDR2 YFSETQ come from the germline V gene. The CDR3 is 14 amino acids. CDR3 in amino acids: CASSPGPTQDEQFF. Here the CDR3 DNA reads TGCGCCAGCAGCCCCGGACCTACTCAGGATGAGCAGTTCTTC.

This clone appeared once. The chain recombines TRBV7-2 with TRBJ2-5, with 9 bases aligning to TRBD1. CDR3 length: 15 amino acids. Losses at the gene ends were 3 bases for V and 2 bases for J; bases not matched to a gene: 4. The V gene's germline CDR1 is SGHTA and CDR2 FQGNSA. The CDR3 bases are TGTGCCAGCAGCTTCGACAGGGGGGTTCAAGAGACCCAGTACTTC. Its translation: CASSFDRGVQETQYF.

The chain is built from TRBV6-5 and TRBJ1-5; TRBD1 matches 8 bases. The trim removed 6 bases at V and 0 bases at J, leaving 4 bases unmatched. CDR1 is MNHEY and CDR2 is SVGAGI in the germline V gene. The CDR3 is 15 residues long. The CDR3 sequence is CASRRTGLSNQPQHF. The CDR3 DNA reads TGTGCCAGCAGACGGACAGGGCTTAGCAATCAGCCCCAGCATTTT.

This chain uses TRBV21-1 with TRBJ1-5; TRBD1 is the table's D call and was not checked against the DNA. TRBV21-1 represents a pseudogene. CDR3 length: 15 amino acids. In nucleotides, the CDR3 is TGTGCCAGCAGCAAAGCGGGACAGGCCAATCAGCCCCAGCATTTT. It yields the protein CASSKAGQANQPQHF.